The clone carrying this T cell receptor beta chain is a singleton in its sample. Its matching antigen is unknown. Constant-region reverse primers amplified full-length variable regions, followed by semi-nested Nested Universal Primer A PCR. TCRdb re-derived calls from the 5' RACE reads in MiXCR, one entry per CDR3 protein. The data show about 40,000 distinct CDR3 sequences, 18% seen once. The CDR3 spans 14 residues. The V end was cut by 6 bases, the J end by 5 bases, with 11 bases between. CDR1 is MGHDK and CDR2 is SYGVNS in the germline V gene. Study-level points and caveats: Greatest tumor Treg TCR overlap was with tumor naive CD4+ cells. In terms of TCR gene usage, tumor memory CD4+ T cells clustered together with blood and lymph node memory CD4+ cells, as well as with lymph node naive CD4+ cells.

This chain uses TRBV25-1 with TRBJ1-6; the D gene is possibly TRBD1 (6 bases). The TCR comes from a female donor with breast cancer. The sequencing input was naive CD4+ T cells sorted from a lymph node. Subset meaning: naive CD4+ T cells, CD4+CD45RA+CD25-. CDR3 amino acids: CASRTGTDNSPLHF. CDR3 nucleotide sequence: TGTGCCAGCAGGACAGGAACCGATAATTCACCCCTCCACTTT.